This T cell receptor (beta chain) stems from a study of blood T cells in healthy people across ages. Across the study: The capture of about one barcoded beta molecule per two T cells was achieved by template switching. Findings and limits, study-wide: A strong correlation between TCR beta diversity and naive T cell percentage was seen. The unknown donor CMV status may have confounded expanded clonotype changes.

This clonotype appeared a few times. Its antigen is currently unknown. Combining a sample-barcoded 5' primer with a J-beta primer mix, a second PCR ran for about 7 to 11 cycles. Researchers report that a template-switch adaptor with 12 random nucleotides tagged each cDNA molecule. TCRdb ran MiXCR on the 5' RACE reads and lists one entry per CDR3 protein. The sample includes 650,000 to 800,000 distinct CDR3 sequences, around 52% of them seen just once. The CDR3 contains 18 residues. The V segment lost 4 bases and the J segment 9 bases; nucleotides outside the gene matches: 18. Germline loops: CDR1 MNHEY, CDR2 SMNVEV (reference sequence).

Sequencing was carried out using blood. The source of this sequence is a woman older than 75 in good health. The chain combines TRBV27 with TRBJ1-6, with TRBD1 matching 7 bases. The CDR3 region is CASSSLPLITGDTSPLHF. The DNA of the CDR3 is TGTGCCAGCAGTTCCCTCCCACTTATAACAGGGGATACTTCACCCCTCCACTTT.